This T cell receptor (beta chain) was profiled in a study of blood T cell repertoires in COVID-19. Overall study: In each case, the material was cDNA or gDNA derived from T cells, B-cell-depleted T cells, or PBMCs.

Clones were sequenced by immunoSEQ multiplex PCR, and TCRdb holds only the in-frame ones, with some missing. The sample consists of 250,000 to 400,000 clones, 85% to 90% of them appearing once. Germline CDR1 is LGHDT and CDR2 is YNNKEL (reference sequence). CDR3 size: 16 residues. Trimming removed 2 bases from V and 6 bases from J; junction bases left unmatched: 11. The rearrangement links TRBV3-1 (or the pseudogene TRBV3-2) to TRBJ1-1, with 8 bases matching TRBD1. The TCR comes from a woman aged 30 to 39 with COVID-19, enrolled during active disease. Sequenced: peripheral blood. The CDR3 DNA is TGTGCCAGCAGCCAAAAATATACAGGGGGGAAAGCTGAAGCTTTCTTT. Translating gives CASSQKYTGGKAEAFF.